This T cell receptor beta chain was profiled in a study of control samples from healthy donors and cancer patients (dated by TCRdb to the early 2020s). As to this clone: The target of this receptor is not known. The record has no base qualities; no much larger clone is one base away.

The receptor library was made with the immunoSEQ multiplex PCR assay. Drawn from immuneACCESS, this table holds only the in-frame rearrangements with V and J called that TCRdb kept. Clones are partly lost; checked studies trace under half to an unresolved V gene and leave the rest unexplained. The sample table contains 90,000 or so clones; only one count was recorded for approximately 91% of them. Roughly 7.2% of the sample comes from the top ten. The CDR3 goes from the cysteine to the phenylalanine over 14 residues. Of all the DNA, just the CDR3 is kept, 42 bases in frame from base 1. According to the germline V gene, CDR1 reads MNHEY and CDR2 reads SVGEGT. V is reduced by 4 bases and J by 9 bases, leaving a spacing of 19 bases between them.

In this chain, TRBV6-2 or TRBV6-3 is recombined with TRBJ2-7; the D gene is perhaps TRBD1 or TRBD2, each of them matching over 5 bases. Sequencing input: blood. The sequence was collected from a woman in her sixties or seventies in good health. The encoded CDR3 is CASSFTGASNLQYF. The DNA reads TGTGCCAGCAGTTTCACCGGGGCCTCTAATCTGCAGTACTTC.